This TCR beta chain appears in the sequencing data of a study of PD-L1 blockade in urothelial cancer. About the study: Patients' histories included 0 to 3 prior chemotherapy regimens.

The time point: peripheral blood 6 weeks after treatment start. Repertoires were generated with immunoSEQ multiplex PCR, while TCRdb's copy carries only in-frame clones and drops some. This sample has roughly 76,000 clones, with around 90% found just once. The CDR3 covers 14 residues. Germline loops: CDR1 SNHLY, CDR2 FYNNEI. V was clipped by 6 bases and J by 6 bases; unmatched bases: 8. Source: PBMCs, taken around atezolizumab (anti-PD-L1) treatment. The TCR originated in a woman older than 75 with urothelial cancer. The rearrangement uses TRBV2 and TRBJ1-5, with 7 bases that match TRBD1. The chain's CDR3 is CASSSTGYGQPQHF. Written as DNA, the CDR3 is TGTGCCAGCAGCTCGACAGGGTACGGTCAGCCCCAGCATTTT.